One sample yielded the 21 T cell receptor beta chains listed below, sequenced in a study of T-cell memory formation after mild COVID-19. Each CDR3 protein gets one entry after TCRdb re-called the 5' RACE reads with MiXCR. The sample contains fewer than 650,000 distinct CDR3 sequences, roughly 17% of which appear only once. The sequenced sample was PBMCs or a T cell subset sorted from them (not recorded which). These TCRs come from an adult woman who had mild COVID-19 (a few samples of this study predate the infection). Cell type and time point are not known.

This clonotype was seen a handful of times. The rearrangement uses TRBV4-1 and TRBJ2-7; 15 bases are shared with TRBD2. Trimming took 0 bases from V and 5 from J; bases not matched to a gene: 8. The CDR3 consists of 18 residues. Germline CDR1 reads MGHRA; CDR2 reads YSYEKL. This CDR3 reads CASSQDPGLAGGPNEQYF. In nucleotides, the CDR3 is TGCGCCAGCAGCCAAGACCCGGGACTAGCGGGAGGTCCGAACGAGCAGTACTTC.

The V call is TRBV6-2 or TRBV6-3, the J call TRBJ1-5; the match to TRBD1 covers 8 bases. The germline V gene encodes CDR1 MNHEY and CDR2 SVGEGT. The CDR3 totals 12 residues. The junction had 0 bases not matched to a gene; V was cut back by 6 bases and J by 5 bases. CDR3 bases: TGTGCCAGCAGGGACAGGGATCAGCCCCAGCATTTT. It yields the protein CASRDRDQPQHF.

The V and J genes are TRBV24-1 and TRBJ1-1, with D possibly TRBD1 on 5 matching bases. CDR3 length equals 13 residues. Germline lookup yields CDR1 KGHDR and CDR2 SFDVKD. The V end lost 5 bases, the J end lost 5 bases, and 11 bases lay between the germline ends. CDR3: CATSGSGGTEAFF. In DNA form, the CDR3 reads TGTGCCACCAGTGGTTCGGGGGGGACTGAAGCTTTCTTT.

The rearrangement uses TRBV6-5 and TRBJ2-7, with 11 bases aligning to TRBD2. Germline loops: CDR1 MNHEY, CDR2 SVGAGI. The CDR3 runs to 13 residues. V was clipped by 10 bases and J by 5 bases; unmatched bases: 7. CDR3 bases: TGTGCCACCGCGACTAGCGGGGAGGACGAGCAGTACTTC. Protein: CATATSGEDEQYF.

The chain is built from TRBV29-1 and TRBJ2-1; D is possibly TRBD1 or TRBD2 (6 bases each). The CDR3 spans 13 residues. V was pared by 7 bases and J by 7 bases, with 17 bases between. The germline V gene has CDR1 SQVTM and CDR2 ANQGSEA. CDR3 protein: CSALRGAGNEQFF. CDR3 bases: TGCAGCGCTCTTAGGGGGGCGGGTAATGAGCAGTTCTTC.

This clonotype was found many times. The chain couples TRBV7-2 to TRBJ2-1, with D hard to call. The CDR3 covers 12 residues. Germline V CDR1 and CDR2: SGHTA, FQGNSA. The V and J ends lost 2 bases and 7 bases respectively, with 6 bases between them. In DNA form, the CDR3 reads TGTGCCAGCAGCTTACAAGGTAATGAGCAGTTCTTC. It translates to CASSLQGNEQFF.

This sequence joins TRBV18 and TRBJ1-1; D not resolved. The germline gives CDR1 KGHSH, CDR2 LQKENI. This CDR3 is built from 14 residues. V was pared by 1 base and J by 1 base, with 7 bases between. The CDR3 DNA reads as TGTGCCAGCTCACCACGGGTCTCGAACACTGAAGCTTTCTTT. Its protein is CASSPRVSNTEAFF.

This clonotype was seen a handful of times. The chain has TRBV11-2 and TRBJ2-2, with D possibly being TRBD1 (5 bases). V lost 7 bases, J lost 0 bases, and 9 bases lay in between. The CDR3 covers 14 residues. CDR1 is SGHAT and CDR2 is FQNNGV in the germline V gene. CDR3 sequence reads: CASNPGTNTGELFF. CDR3 in DNA: TGTGCCAGCAACCCAGGGACGAACACCGGGGAGCTGTTTTTT.

The sample holds a few counts of this clonotype. The chain recombines TRBV2 with TRBJ2-2, with TRBD1 as a possible D gene (6 bases). V lost 4 bases, J lost 3 bases, and 9 bases lay in between. The CDR3 consists of 14 residues. Germline CDR1 is SNHLY and CDR2 is FYNNEI. This chain's CDR3 is CASSARGYTGELFF. Written as DNA, the CDR3 is TGTGCCAGCAGTGCCAGGGGTTACACCGGGGAGCTGTTTTTT.

The V call is TRBV7-9, the J call TRBJ2-7; possible D gene TRBD1, 5 bases. Germline CDR1 reads SEHNR; CDR2 reads FQNEAQ (reference sequence). Trimming cost V 1 base and J 1 base, with 8 bases left between them. This CDR3 spans 14 amino acids. The CDR3 nucleotides read TGTGCCAGCAGCTTAGACAGGCGATCCTACGAGCAGTACTTC. As protein: CASSLDRRSYEQYF.

This clonotype was counted a few times. The rearrangement links TRBV12-3 or TRBV12-4 to TRBJ2-3; perhaps D is TRBD1 or TRBD2 (5 bases each). There are 15 residues in the CDR3. Trimming removed 4 bases from V and 5 bases from J, with 16 bases in between. Here the CDR3 reads CASSSRTRRRDTQYF. In DNA form, the CDR3 reads TGTGCCAGCAGTTCCAGGACAAGGAGGAGAGATACGCAGTATTTT.

DNA for the CDR3: TGTGCCAGCAGCTTAGAGGAAGGCGGGGAGCTGTTTTTT. Translating gives CASSLEEGGELFF. This sequence joins TRBV7-6 and TRBJ2-2; D is undetermined. The CDR3 is 13 amino acids. Germline V CDR1 and CDR2: SGHVS, FNYEAQ. The V end lost 1 base, the J end lost 7 bases, and 7 bases lay between the germline ends. Supplemented by reference TRBV7-6 and TRBJ2-2, the full variable domain reads GAGVSQSPRYKVTKRGQDVALRCDPISGHVSLYWYRQALGQGPEFLTYFNYEAQQDKSGLPNDRFSAERPEGSISTLTIQRTEQRDSAMYRCASSLEEGGELFFGEGSRLTVL.

V usage is TRBV20-1 and J usage is TRBJ2-3; D call uncertain. Trimming stripped 6 bases from V and 2 bases from J, with 12 bases between. The CDR3 contains 13 residues. The V gene's germline CDR1 is DFQATT and CDR2 SNEGSKA (reference sequence). The DNA for the CDR3 is TGCAGTGCCCCAAGATACTCCACAGATACGCAGTATTTT. This translates into CSAPRYSTDTQYF.

V gene TRBV5-1 combines with J gene TRBJ2-7, with 10 bases lining up with TRBD2. V lost 4 bases and J lost 0; bases outside the gene matches: 13. CDR1 is SGHRS, CDR2 YFSETQ, per germline. CDR3 length equals 18 residues. CDR3 nucleotide sequence: TGCGCCAGCAGCCAACGGCGTGAGACTAGCGGGTTCTCCTACGAGCAGTACTTC. Amino acid sequence: CASSQRRETSGFSYEQYF.

The gene calls are TRBV19 and TRBJ2-7; maybe TRBD2 (6 bases). Trimming took 3 bases from V and 2 from J, leaving 14 bases between them. This CDR3 comprises 15 residues. CDR1 is LNHDA, CDR2 SQIVND, per germline (reference sequence). In DNA form, the CDR3 reads TGTGCCAGTAGTATTCAGCCTAGCGCTACCTACGAGCAGTACTTC. Translated, it gives CASSIQPSATYEQYF. The complete variable domain, with remaining parts taken from reference TRBV19 and TRBJ2-7, reads DGGITQSPKYLFRKEGQNVTLSCEQNLNHDAMYWYRQDPGQGLRLIYYSQIVNDFQKGDIAEGYSVSREKKESFPLTVTSAQKNPTAFYLCASSIQPSATYEQYFGPGTRLTVT.

This clonotype was observed many times. This chain links TRBV12-3 or TRBV12-4 with TRBJ2-3; D is perhaps TRBD1 or TRBD2 (6 bases each). Trimming pared 0 bases from V and 1 base from J, leaving 8 bases between. The CDR3 has 15 residues. Written as DNA, the CDR3 is TGTGCCAGCAGTTTAGCGGGGGGCGGCACAGATACGCAGTATTTT. The encoded protein is CASSLAGGGTDTQYF.

This clonotype was observed a few times. V is TRBV24-1 and J is TRBJ2-4; a weak D match, TRBD1 (6 bases). Trimming pared 1 base from V and 4 bases from J, leaving 10 bases between. Germline lookup yields CDR1 KGHDR and CDR2 SFDVKD. This CDR3 comprises 15 residues. CDR3 protein: CATSDFWDTKNIQYF. CDR3 nucleotides: TGTGCCACCAGTGATTTCTGGGACACTAAAAACATTCAGTACTTC.

This clonotype has a handful of counts. The V and J genes are TRBV15 and TRBJ2-1, with TRBD2 as a possible D gene (5 bases). Trimming removed 0 bases at V and 0 bases at J, with 6 bases between. This CDR3 comprises 15 residues. CDR1 and CDR2 (germline): LNHNV, YYDKDF (reference sequence). The CDR3 here is CATSREGSSYNEQFF. The CDR3, as DNA: TGTGCCACCAGCAGAGAAGGGAGCTCCTACAATGAGCAGTTCTTC.

The chain links TRBV4-1 to TRBJ2-2; D assignment may be TRBD1 or TRBD2 (6 bases each). Germline V gene sequence: CDR1 MGHRA, CDR2 YSYEKL. V was pared by 0 bases and J by 4 bases, with 12 bases between. CDR3 length: 16 residues. The CDR3, as DNA: TGCGCCAGCAGCCAAGAGTCGGGGGCGAGCACCGGGGAGCTGTTTTTT. Its translation is CASSQESGASTGELFF.

The chain couples TRBV4-2 to TRBJ2-7; D remains ambiguous. The CDR3 extends over 12 amino acids. The germline gives CDR1 LGHNA, CDR2 YNFKEQ. V was pared by 6 bases and J by 7 bases, with 13 bases between. The DNA of the CDR3 is TGTGCCAGCAGGTCCCCTGTGGGGGAGCAGTACTTC. Translating gives CASRSPVGEQYF.

The J gene is TRBJ2-1, the V gene TRBV5-6; D could derive from TRBD1 or TRBD2 (6 bases each). The CDR3 is made up of 14 amino acids. Germline assignment: CDR1 SGHDT and CDR2 YYEEEE. V was clipped by 5 bases and J by 4 bases, with 13 bases between them. CDR3 in DNA: TGTGCCAGCAGTTACGGGGGCGAATACAATGAGCAGTTCTTC. Translating it yields CASSYGGEYNEQFF.